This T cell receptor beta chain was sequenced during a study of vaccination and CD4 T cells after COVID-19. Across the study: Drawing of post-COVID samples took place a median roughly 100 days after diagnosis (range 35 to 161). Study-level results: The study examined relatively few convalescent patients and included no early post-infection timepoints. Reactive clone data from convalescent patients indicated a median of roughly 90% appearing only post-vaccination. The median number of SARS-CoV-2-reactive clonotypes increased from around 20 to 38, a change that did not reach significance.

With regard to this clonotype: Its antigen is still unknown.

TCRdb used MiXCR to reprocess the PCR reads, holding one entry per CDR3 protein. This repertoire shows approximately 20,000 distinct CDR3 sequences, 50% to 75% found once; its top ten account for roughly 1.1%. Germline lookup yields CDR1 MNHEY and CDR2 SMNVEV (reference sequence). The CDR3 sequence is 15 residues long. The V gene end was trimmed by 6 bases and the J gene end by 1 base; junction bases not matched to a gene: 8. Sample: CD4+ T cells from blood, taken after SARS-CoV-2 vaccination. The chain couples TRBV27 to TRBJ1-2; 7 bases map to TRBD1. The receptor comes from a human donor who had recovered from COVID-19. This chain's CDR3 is CASSLTGQINYGYTF. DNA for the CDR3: TGTGCCAGCAGCCTTACGGGACAGATTAACTATGGCTACACCTTC.